A selection of T cell receptor beta chains follows, all from one sample in a study of T cells in narcolepsy. TCRdb's table, derived via immunoSEQ multiplex PCR, lists solely in-frame clones and lacks some. This table has approximately 30,000 clones, less than 85% appearing once. Sequencing was done on a sample of CD45RA- memory CD4+ T cells from PBMCs. The receptors were gathered from a human donor with narcolepsy. CDR3s include the opening cysteine and the closing phenylalanine or tryptophan. Each record gives: V gene, CDR3 length, D gene, clone size, J gene, CDR3 DNA, CDR3 protein. The D gene is left open where the match is weak. Clone size is stated in some rows and not others, as once, few, many or a class when expanded.

TRBV11-3	12	-	-	TRBJ1-1	TGTGCCAGCAGCTTTCAGGGAGGAAAGGCTTTCTTT	CASSFQGGKAFF
TRBV6-1	16	-	-	TRBJ1-4	TGTGCCAGCAGTGAAGCGGCGCGTCAGGGGATGGGAAAACTGTTTTTT	CASSEAARQGMGKLFF
TRBV5-5	14	TRBD1	-	TRBJ2-7	TGTGCCAGCAGCCCCACCGGGACAGCGTACGAGCAGTACTTC	CASSPTGTAYEQYF
TRBV2	14	-	-	TRBJ2-5	TGTGCCAGCAGTGAACAGGGTCCCTCAGAGACCCAGTACTTC	CASSEQGPSETQYF
TRBV5-4	14	TRBD1	-	TRBJ1-2	TGTGCCAGCAGCTGGGACAGACTTAACTATGGCTACACCTTC	CASSWDRLNYGYTF
TRBV23-1	16	-	-	TRBJ1-5	TGCGCCAGCAGTCAATCGTCCAGGGCCGGAGATCAGCCCCAGCATTTT	CASSQSSRAGDQPQHF
TRBV5-5	15	TRBD1	-	TRBJ2-2	TGTGCCAGCAGCCCGGGACAGGGGGTCTCCGGGGAGCTGTTTTTT	CASSPGQGVSGELFF
TRBV5-1	15	TRBD2	-	TRBJ2-5	TGCGCCAGCAGCTTGGTTGCGGGGGGTGACGAGACCCAGTACTTC	CASSLVAGGDETQYF
TRBV4-1	17	-	-	TRBJ1-3	TGCGCCAGCAGCCACATTAGGGCCCTCAACTCTGGAAACACCATATATTTT	CASSHIRALNSGNTIYF
TRBV19	17	TRBD2	-	TRBJ2-1	TGTGCCAGTAGTGGGATTTTTAGCGGGGAGACCTTCAATGAGCAGTTCTTC	CASSGIFSGETFNEQFF
TRBV9	13	-	-	TRBJ2-2	TGTGCCAGCAGCAGGCTGACCACCGGGGAGCTGTTTTTT	CASSRLTTGELFF
TRBV6-5	14	TRBD1	once	TRBJ1-2	TGTGCCAGCAGTAGTGGACAGGGAGACTATGGCTACACCTTC	CASSSGQGDYGYTF
TRBV6-1	15	-	once	TRBJ1-4	TGTGCCAGCAGCCCCGTTCAGGCAACTAATGAAAAACTGTTTTTT	CASSPVQATNEKLFF
TRBV6-4	14	TRBD2	-	TRBJ2-1	TGTGCCAGCAGTGACCCCGGGACTAGTGATGAGCAGTTCTTC	CASSDPGTSDEQFF
TRBV7-3	14	-	-	TRBJ1-1	TGTGCCAGCAGCTCGGGGGTCAAGAACACTGAAGCTTTCTTT	CASSSGVKNTEAFF
TRBV6-1	15	TRBD2	few	TRBJ2-5	TGTGCCAGCAACGTGGCTAGCGGGGGGAGGGGAGGCCAGTACTTC	CASNVASGGRGGQYF
TRBV30	13	TRBD1	-	TRBJ1-1	TGTGCCGGACCCGGGACAGGGAGAACTGAAGCTTTCTTT	CAGPGTGRTEAFF
TRBV5-4	13	-	-	TRBJ2-3	TGTGCCAGCAGCTGGGGCGTGGGAGATACGCAGTATTTT	CASSWGVGDTQYF
TRBV15	16	TRBD2	-	TRBJ2-1	TGTGCCACCAGCAGGGATACTAGCGGGGGAGGGAATGAGCAGTTCTTC	CATSRDTSGGGNEQFF
TRBV6-6	14	-	-	TRBJ2-5	TGTGCCAGCAGTTATGGGACGGCTCAAGAGACCCAGTACTTC	CASSYGTAQETQYF
TRBV6-5	14	-	-	TRBJ2-4	TGTGCCAGCAGTTACTCGAAGGGTCTGGGCATTCAGTACTTC	CASSYSKGLGIQYF
TRBV14	12	-	-	TRBJ2-3	TGTGCCAGCAGCCAAGCCGCAGATACGCAGTATTTT	CASSQAADTQYF